This T cell receptor beta chain was captured in a study of T cells in localized non-small cell lung cancer. The germline CDR1 and CDR2 sequences are SGHTA and FQGTGA. This CDR3 is 16 amino acids long. Trimming cost V 3 bases and J 4 bases; bases outside gene matches: 7. Only in-frame clones appear in the TCRdb table, and some are missing; sequencing was by immunoSEQ multiplex PCR. The profile shows 60,000 to 65,000 clones, about nine tenths of them singletons. The specimen comprised peripheral blood, sampled before any cancer treatment. This sequence originates from a woman aged 40 to 75 with stage I lung adenocarcinoma. The rearrangement joins TRBV7-3 to TRBJ2-2; 8 nucleotides align to TRBD2. CDR3 in DNA: TGTGCCAGCAGCTTTTCGCCTAGCGGGTCCACCGGGGAGCTGTTTTTT. This gives the protein CASSFSPSGSTGELFF.